This TCR beta chain was recorded in a study of blood T cell repertoires in COVID-19. Study at large: The analysed material was cDNA or gDNA that came from T cells, B-cell-depleted T cells, or PBMCs.

This table comes from immunoSEQ multiplex PCR, and its TCRdb copy is limited to in-frame clones, with some not included. The data show just over 300,000 clones, about nine tenths seen once. CDR1 and CDR2 (germline): SEHNR, FQNEAQ (reference sequence). CDR3 size: 13 residues. Trimming cost V 3 bases and J 11 bases, with 13 bases left between them. Specimen: PBMCs or T cells enriched from blood (not recorded which). The clonotype originates from a man in his thirties or forties who had recovered from COVID-19. The J gene is TRBJ2-2, the V gene TRBV7-9, with D possibly matching TRBD2 (6 bases). CDR3 amino acids: CASSLGGFRELFF. In DNA form, the CDR3 reads TGTGCCAGCAGCTTGGGGGGTTTCAGAGAGCTGTTTTTT.